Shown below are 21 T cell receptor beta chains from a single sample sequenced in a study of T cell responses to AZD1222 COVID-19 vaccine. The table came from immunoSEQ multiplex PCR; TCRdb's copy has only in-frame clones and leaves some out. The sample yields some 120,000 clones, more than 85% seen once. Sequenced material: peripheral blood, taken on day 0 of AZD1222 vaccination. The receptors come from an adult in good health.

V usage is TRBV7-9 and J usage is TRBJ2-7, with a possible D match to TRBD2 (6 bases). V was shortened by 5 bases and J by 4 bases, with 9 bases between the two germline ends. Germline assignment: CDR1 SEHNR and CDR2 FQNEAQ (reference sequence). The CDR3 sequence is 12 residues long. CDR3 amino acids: CASSPGGYEQYF. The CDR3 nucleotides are TGTGCCAGCAGCCCAGGAGGGTACGAGCAGTACTTC.

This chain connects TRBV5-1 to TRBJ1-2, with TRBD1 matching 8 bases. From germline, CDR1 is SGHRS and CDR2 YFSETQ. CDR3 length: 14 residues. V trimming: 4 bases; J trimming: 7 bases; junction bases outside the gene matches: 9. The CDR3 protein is CASSPLGTGPGYTF. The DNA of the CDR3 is TGCGCCAGCAGCCCCTTGGGGACAGGACCTGGCTACACCTTC.

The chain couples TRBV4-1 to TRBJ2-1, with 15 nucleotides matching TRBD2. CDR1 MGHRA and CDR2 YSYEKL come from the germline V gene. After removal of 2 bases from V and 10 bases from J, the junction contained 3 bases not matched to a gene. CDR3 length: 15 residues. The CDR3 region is CASSQWTSGREEQFF. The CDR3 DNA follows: TGCGCCAGCAGCCAATGGACTAGCGGGAGGGAGGAGCAGTTCTTC.

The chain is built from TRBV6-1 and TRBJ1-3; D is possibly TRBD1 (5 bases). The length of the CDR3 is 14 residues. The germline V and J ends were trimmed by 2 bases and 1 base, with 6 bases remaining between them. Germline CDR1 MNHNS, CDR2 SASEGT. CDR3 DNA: TGTGCCAGCAGTGAACAGGGATCTGGAAACACCATATATTTT. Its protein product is CASSEQGSGNTIYF.

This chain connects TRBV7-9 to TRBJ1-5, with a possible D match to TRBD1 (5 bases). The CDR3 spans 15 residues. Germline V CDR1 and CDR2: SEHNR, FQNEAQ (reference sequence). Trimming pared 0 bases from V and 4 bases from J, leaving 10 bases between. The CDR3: CASSLAGARNQPQHF. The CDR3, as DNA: TGTGCCAGCAGCTTAGCTGGGGCTCGGAATCAGCCCCAGCATTTT.

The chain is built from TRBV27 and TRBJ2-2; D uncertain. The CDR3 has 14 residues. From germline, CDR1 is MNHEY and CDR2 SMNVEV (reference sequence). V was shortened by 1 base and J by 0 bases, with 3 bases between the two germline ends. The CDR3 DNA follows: TGTGCCAGCAGTTTATTCGCGAACACCGGGGAGCTGTTTTTT. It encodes CASSLFANTGELFF.

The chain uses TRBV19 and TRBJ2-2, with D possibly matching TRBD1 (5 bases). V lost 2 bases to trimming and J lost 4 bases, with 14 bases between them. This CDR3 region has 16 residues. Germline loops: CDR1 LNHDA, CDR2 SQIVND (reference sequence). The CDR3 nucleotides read TGTGCCAGTAGTATACGGCAGGGATCGGGCACCGGGGAGCTGTTTTTT. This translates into CASSIRQGSGTGELFF.

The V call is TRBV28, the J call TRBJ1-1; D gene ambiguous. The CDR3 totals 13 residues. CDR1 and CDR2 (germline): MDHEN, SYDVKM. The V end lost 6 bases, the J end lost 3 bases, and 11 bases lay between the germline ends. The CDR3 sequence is CASRGVGYTEAFF. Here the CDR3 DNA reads TGTGCCAGCAGGGGAGTAGGCTACACTGAAGCTTTCTTT.

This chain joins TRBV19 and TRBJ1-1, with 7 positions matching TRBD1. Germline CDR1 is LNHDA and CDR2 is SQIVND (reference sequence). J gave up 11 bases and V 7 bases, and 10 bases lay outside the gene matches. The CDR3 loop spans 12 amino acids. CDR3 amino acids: CASIVQGRDAFF. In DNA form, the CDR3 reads TGTGCCAGTATCGTACAGGGGCGAGATGCTTTCTTT.

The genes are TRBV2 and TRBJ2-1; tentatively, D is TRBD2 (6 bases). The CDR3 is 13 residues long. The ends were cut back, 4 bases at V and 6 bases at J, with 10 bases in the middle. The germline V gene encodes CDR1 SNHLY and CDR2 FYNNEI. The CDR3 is CASSGGVGNEQFF. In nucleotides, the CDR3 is TGTGCCAGCAGTGGGGGGGTGGGCAATGAGCAGTTCTTC.

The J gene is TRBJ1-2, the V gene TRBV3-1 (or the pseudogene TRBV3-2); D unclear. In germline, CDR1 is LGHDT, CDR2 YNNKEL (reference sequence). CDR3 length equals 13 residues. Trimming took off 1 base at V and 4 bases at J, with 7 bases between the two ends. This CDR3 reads CASSQGRPYGYTF. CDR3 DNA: TGTGCCAGCAGCCAAGGCAGACCCTATGGCTACACCTTC.

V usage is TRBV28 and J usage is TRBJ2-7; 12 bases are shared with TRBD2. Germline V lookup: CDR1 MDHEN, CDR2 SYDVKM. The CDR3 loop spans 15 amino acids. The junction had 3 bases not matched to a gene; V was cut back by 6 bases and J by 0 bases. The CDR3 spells CASREGLAGSYEQYF. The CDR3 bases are TGTGCCAGCAGAGAGGGACTAGCGGGCTCCTACGAGCAGTACTTC.

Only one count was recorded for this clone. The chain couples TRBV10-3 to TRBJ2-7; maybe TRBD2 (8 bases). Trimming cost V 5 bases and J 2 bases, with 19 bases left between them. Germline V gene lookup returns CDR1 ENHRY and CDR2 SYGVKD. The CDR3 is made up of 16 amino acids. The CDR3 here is CAISSPTGREAYEQYF. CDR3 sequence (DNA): TGTGCCATCAGTTCCCCGACAGGGCGGGAGGCCTACGAGCAGTACTTC.

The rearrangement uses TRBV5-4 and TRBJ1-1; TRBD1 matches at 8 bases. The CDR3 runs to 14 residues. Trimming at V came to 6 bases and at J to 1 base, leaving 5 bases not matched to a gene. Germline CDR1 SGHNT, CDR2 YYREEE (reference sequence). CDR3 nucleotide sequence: TGTGCCAGCACGATCGGACAGGGGAACACTGAAGCTTTCTTT. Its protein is CASTIGQGNTEAFF. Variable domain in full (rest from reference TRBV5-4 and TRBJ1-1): ETGVTQSPTHLIKTRGQQVTLRCSSQSGHNTVSWYQQALGQGPQFIFQYYREEENGRGNFPPRFSGLQFPNYSSELNVNALELDDSALYLCASTIGQGNTEAFFGQGTRLTVV.

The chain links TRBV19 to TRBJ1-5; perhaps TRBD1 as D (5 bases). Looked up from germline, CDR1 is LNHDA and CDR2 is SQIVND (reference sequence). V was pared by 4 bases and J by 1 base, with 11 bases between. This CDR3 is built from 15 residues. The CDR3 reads CASSTRDGSNQPQHF. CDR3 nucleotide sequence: TGTGCCAGTAGTACCCGGGACGGGAGCAATCAGCCCCAGCATTTT.

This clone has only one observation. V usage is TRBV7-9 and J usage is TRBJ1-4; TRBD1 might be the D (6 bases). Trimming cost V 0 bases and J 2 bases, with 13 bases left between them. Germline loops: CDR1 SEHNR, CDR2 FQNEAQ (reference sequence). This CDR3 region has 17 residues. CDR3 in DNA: TGTGCCAGCAGCTTAGCAGGGACACGTCAGACTAATGAAAAACTGTTTTTT. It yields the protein CASSLAGTRQTNEKLFF.

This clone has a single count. The DNA of the CDR3 is TGTGCCGCCCCCCCCGGGCAAAAAAGGCCATGCTACACCTTC. Amino acids: CAAPPGQKRPCYTF. This chain joins TRBV19 and TRBJ1-2; D remains ambiguous. The CDR3 sequence is 14 residues long. Germline-derived CDR1 and CDR2 are LNHDA and SQIVND (reference sequence). Trimming shortened V by 11 bases and J by 9 bases, and 25 bases separated the two germline ends.

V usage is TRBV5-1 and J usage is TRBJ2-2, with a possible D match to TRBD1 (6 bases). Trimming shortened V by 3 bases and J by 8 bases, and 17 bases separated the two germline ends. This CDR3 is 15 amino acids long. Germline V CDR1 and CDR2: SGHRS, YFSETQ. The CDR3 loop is CASSSPGQITGELFF. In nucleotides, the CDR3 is TGCGCCAGCAGCTCACCGGGACAAATAACTGGGGAGCTGTTTTTT.

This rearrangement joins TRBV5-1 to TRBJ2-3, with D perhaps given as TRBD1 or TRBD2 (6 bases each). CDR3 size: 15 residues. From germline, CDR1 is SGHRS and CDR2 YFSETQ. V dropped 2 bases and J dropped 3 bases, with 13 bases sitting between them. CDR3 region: CASSFGGQRTDTQYF. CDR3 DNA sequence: TGCGCCAGCAGCTTTGGGGGGCAGAGGACAGATACGCAGTATTTT.

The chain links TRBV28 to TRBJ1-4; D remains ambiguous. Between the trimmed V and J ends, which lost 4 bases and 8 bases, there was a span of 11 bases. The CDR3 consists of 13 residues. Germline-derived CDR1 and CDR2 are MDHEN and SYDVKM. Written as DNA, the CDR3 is TGTGCCAGCAGTTGGCTCCTTCGGGAAAAACTGTTTTTT. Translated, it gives CASSWLLREKLFF.

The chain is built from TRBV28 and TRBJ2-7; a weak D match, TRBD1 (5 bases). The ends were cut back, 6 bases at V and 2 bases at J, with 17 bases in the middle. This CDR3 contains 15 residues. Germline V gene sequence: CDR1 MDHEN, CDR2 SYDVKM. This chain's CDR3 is CASRLQGLAPYEQYF. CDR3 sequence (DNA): TGTGCCAGCAGACTTCAGGGATTAGCTCCCTACGAGCAGTACTTC. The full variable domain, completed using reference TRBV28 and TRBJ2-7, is DVKVTQSSRYLVKRTGEKVFLECVQDMDHENMFWYRQDPGLGLRLIYFSYDVKMKEKGDIPEGYSVSREKKERFSLILESASTNQTSMYLCASRLQGLAPYEQYFGPGTRLTVT.